Reported below is one T cell receptor (beta chain). This clonotype was seen a handful of times. The target of this receptor is not known. It has no much larger one-base neighbor in the sample; base qualities were not kept. This sample stems from a study of CD8 T cells in ankylosing spondylitis (dated by TCRdb to 2017 to 2019). General notes on the study: The study set out to find disease-linked TCR variants by profiling T cell receptor beta repertoires in ankylosing spondylitis patients and healthy donors. The whole study cohort included some 100 healthy donors and over 20 ankylosing spondylitis patients. Peripheral blood was sampled, and synovial fluid was additionally collected from ankylosing spondylitis patients. The full study reports these points: A TCR beta motif made up of eight highly homologous amino acid variants appeared to be characteristic of blood from ankylosing spondylitis patients. Significant enrichment of the disease-linked clones was reported in matched synovial fluid samples from ankylosing spondylitis patients. Some motif variants were previously reported in synovial fluid and blood of reactive arthritis patients, suggesting common disease-initiation mechanisms. A CD8+ phenotype was shown by the disease-linked clones, which were found at relatively low frequencies in peripheral blood.

The CDR3 goes from the cysteine to the phenylalanine over 14 residues. Here the CDR3 DNA is all that survives: 42 bases in frame from base 1. According to the germline V gene (reference sequence), CDR1 reads DFQATT and CDR2 reads SNEGSKA. Trimming accounts for 7 bases at V and 0 bases at J, while the number of junction bases matched to no gene is 6. Instrument used: Illumina HiSeq 2500. Quantitative 5'-RACE with molecular barcodes was used to prepare TCR beta libraries. Regarding the original processing steps: Disease-linked TCR variants were identified with a new computational method built on a probabilistic model of VDJ rearrangement. TCRdb redid the processing of the public reads, applying fastp at Q25 and MiXCR, and retained in-frame beta chains. Each CDR3 protein appears once, grouped with its most common genes and DNA. The authors' filters were not applied to this entry. This sample comprises 200,000 to 250,000 distinct CDR3 sequences, roughly a tenth of them detected only once. The top ten clones comprise approximately 6.6% of the sample.

Sequenced sample: blood, either unsorted or a sorted T cell fraction (not recorded which). The sequence links TRBV20-1 to TRBJ1-5; TRBD1 lines up with 7 middle nucleotides. The receptor was derived from a male donor with ankylosing spondylitis or in good health (not recorded which). The DNA is as follows: TGCAGTGTTGGGACAGCTTATAGCAATCAGCCCCAGCATTTT. This translates into CSVGTAYSNQPQHF.